A single sample is the source of the 20 T cell receptor beta chains below, sequenced in a study of blood T cell repertoires in COVID-19. Sequencing was performed with immunoSEQ multiplex PCR; in TCRdb, only in-frame clones are kept and a portion is missing. The table lists about 350,000 clones, about nine tenths of them singletons. The sequenced sample consisted of peripheral blood. Receptor source: a woman aged 45 to 65 with COVID-19, enrolled during active disease.

The chain uses TRBV7-9 and TRBJ2-2; a weak D match, TRBD2 (5 bases). This CDR3 comprises 16 residues. Germline assignment: CDR1 SEHNR and CDR2 FQNEAQ (reference sequence). V lost 3 bases, J lost 5 bases, and 16 bases lay in between. CDR3 coding DNA: TGTGCCAGCAGCTTCCGGCGGGCCGACCGGACCGGGGAGCTGTTTTTT. Its protein is CASSFRRADRTGELFF. Full variable domain (outside the CDR3, taken from reference TRBV7-9 and TRBJ2-2): DTGVSQNPRHKITKRGQNVTFRCDPISEHNRLYWYRQTLGQGPEFLTYFQNEAQLEKSRLLSDRFSAERPKGSFSTLEIQRTEQGDSAMYLCASSFRRADRTGELFFGEGSRLTVL.

The V and J genes are TRBV10-3 and TRBJ1-6; the match to TRBD1 covers 7 bases. This CDR3 is 15 amino acids long. Losses at the gene ends were 5 bases for V and 8 bases for J; bases not matched to a gene: 9. Germline V lookup: CDR1 ENHRY, CDR2 SYGVKD. The CDR3 spells CAISSGTAPDSPLHF. CDR3 coding DNA: TGTGCCATCAGTTCCGGGACAGCCCCAGATTCACCCCTCCACTTT.

The chain links TRBV7-2 to TRBJ2-7; 7 nucleotides line up with TRBD1. CDR1 SGHTA and CDR2 FQGNSA come from the germline V gene. The V gene end was trimmed by 2 bases and the J gene end by 0 bases; junction bases not matched to a gene: 1. The CDR3 runs 14 residues. CDR3 protein: CASSLRQGSYEQYF. CDR3 bases: TGTGCCAGCAGCTTAAGACAGGGCTCCTACGAGCAGTACTTC. The full variable domain, its missing parts supplied by reference TRBV7-2 and TRBJ2-7, is GAGVSQSPSNKVTEKGKDVELRCDPISGHTALYWYRQSLGQGLEFLIYFQGNSAPDKSGLPSDRFSAERTGGSVSTLTIQRTQQEDSAVYLCASSLRQGSYEQYFGPGTRLTVT.

This clone appeared a few times. The chain uses TRBV3-1 (or the pseudogene TRBV3-2) and TRBJ2-2; TRBD1 matches 9 bases. The CDR3 covers 18 residues. Germline V CDR1 and CDR2: LGHDT, YNNKEL (reference sequence). V shed 4 bases, J shed 4 bases, and the junction held 13 bases outside the gene matches. CDR3 residues: CASSPLKGQGGTTGELFF. The CDR3 bases are TGTGCCAGCAGCCCCCTCAAGGGACAGGGAGGGACCACCGGGGAGCTGTTTTTT.

The chain uses TRBV11-3 and TRBJ2-1, with a tentative D call TRBD1 (6 bases). The germline V and J ends were trimmed by 1 base and 7 bases, with 14 bases remaining between them. The CDR3 covers 15 residues. Germline assignment: CDR1 SGHNT and CDR2 YENEEA. CDR3: CASSLAQGRGNEQFF. The CDR3 coding sequence is TGTGCCAGCAGCTTAGCTCAGGGCAGGGGTAATGAGCAGTTCTTC.

This rearrangement joins TRBV20-1 to TRBJ2-3, with D possibly being TRBD1 (5 bases). The germline V gene has CDR1 DFQATT and CDR2 SNEGSKA (reference sequence). Between the trimmed V and J ends, which lost 3 bases and 1 base, there was a span of 8 bases. This CDR3 is built from 13 residues. DNA for the CDR3: TGCAGTGCTAGTGAACAGGGCACAGATACGCAGTATTTT. Amino acids: CSASEQGTDTQYF.

This sequence joins TRBV6-5 and TRBJ1-5; 8 bases agree with TRBD1. The junction had 4 bases not matched to a gene; V was cut back by 8 bases and J by 4 bases. This CDR3 has 13 amino acids. Germline CDR1 reads MNHEY; CDR2 reads SVGAGI. CDR3: CASDRDRNQPQHF. CDR3 DNA: TGTGCCAGCGATAGGGACAGGAATCAGCCCCAGCATTTT.

The chain employs TRBV25-1 and TRBJ2-5; D might be TRBD2 (5 bases). The germline V and J ends were trimmed by 1 base and 2 bases, with 14 bases remaining between them. There are 16 residues in the CDR3. CDR1 and CDR2 from the germline V gene are MGHDK and SYGVNS. CDR3 in amino acids: CASSESQMGGQETQYF. The CDR3 region has the DNA TGTGCCAGCAGTGAATCCCAGATGGGCGGGCAAGAGACCCAGTACTTC.

This clone was found once. CDR3 sequence (DNA): TGTGCCAGCAACTTACAGTACTACGAGCAGTACTTC. Translation: CASNLQYYEQYF. The rearrangement links TRBV5-5 to TRBJ2-7, with D unclear. V lost 6 bases to trimming and J lost 3 bases, with 10 bases between them. The CDR3 loop spans 12 amino acids. Germline V gene sequence: CDR1 SGHKS, CDR2 YYEKEE (reference sequence).

A word on this clone: A junction boundary mismatches the germline segment, possibly from a read error. This rearrangement joins TRBV27 to TRBJ2-7, with 10 bases lining up with TRBD2. The CDR3 is made up of 14 amino acids. Per the germline V gene, CDR1 is MNHEY and CDR2 is SMNVEV (reference sequence). The CDR3 loop is CASSLSGRAGEQCF. For the CDR3, the DNA is TGTGCCAGCAGTTTAAGCGGGAGGGCCGGCGAACAGTGCTTC.

The chain couples TRBV7-9 to TRBJ2-4; TRBD2 matches 8 bases. The CDR3 has 15 residues. Trimming at V came to 5 bases and at J to 11 bases, leaving 14 bases not matched to a gene. The germline CDR1 and CDR2 sequences are SEHNR and FQNEAQ (reference sequence). CDR3 coding DNA: TGTGCCAGCAGCCCTACAGCGGGAGCTTTGCCTCTTCAGTACTTC. Translated, it gives CASSPTAGALPLQYF.

The chain combines TRBV24-1 with TRBJ2-6, with 7 bases that match TRBD1. Germline CDR1 reads KGHDR; CDR2 reads SFDVKD. J was trimmed by 2 bases and V by 3 bases; bases with no gene match: 0. The CDR3 totals 15 residues. The CDR3 DNA reads TGTGCCACCAGTGATACAGGGGCTGGGGCCAACGTCCTGACTTTC. This translates into CATSDTGAGANVLTF.

The chain employs TRBV7-2 and TRBJ2-7; 7 positions match TRBD2. The CDR3 has 15 amino acids. After removal of 5 bases from V and 2 bases from J, the junction contained 9 bases not matched to a gene. Germline-derived CDR1 and CDR2 are SGHTA and FQGNSA. DNA of the CDR3: TGTGCCAGCAGCGTGGTGGGCGGGGGAACCTACGAGCAGTACTTC. Amino acids: CASSVVGGGTYEQYF. Full variable domain (rest looked up from reference TRBV7-2 and TRBJ2-7): GAGVSQSPSNKVTEKGKDVELRCDPISGHTALYWYRQSLGQGLEFLIYFQGNSAPDKSGLPSDRFSAERTGGSVSTLTIQRTQQEDSAVYLCASSVVGGGTYEQYFGPGTRLTVT.

Concerning this clone itself: At the DNA level, this CDR3 is encoded by other sequences in the same sample as well. The chain links TRBV5-1 to TRBJ2-5; D remains ambiguous. This CDR3 has 12 residues. Trimming removed 0 bases from V and 2 bases from J, with 2 bases in between. From germline, CDR1 is SGHRS and CDR2 YFSETQ. In DNA, the CDR3 is TGCGCCAGCAGCTTGGCACAAGAGACCCAGTACTTC. Amino acid sequence: CASSLAQETQYF.

The chain joins TRBV7-6 to TRBJ2-7, with D possibly matching TRBD2 (5 bases). The CDR3 contains 15 residues. CDR1 is SGHVS, CDR2 FNYEAQ, per germline. Deletions cut 0 bases from V and 4 bases from J, with 13 bases between. The CDR3 reads CASSLARDGEYEQYF. The CDR3 DNA reads as TGTGCCAGCAGCTTAGCGCGAGACGGGGAGTACGAGCAGTACTTC.

This clone was detected only a few times. This chain joins TRBV6-5 and TRBJ2-7; D is undetermined. Trimming left V 2 bases short and J 4 bases short, with 12 bases between. Germline V gene sequence: CDR1 MNHEY, CDR2 SVGAGI. The CDR3 covers 14 residues. CDR3 bases: TGTGCCAGCAGTTACAAGAGAATCGATTACGAGCAGTACTTC. Translating it yields CASSYKRIDYEQYF.

This clone occurred once. This rearrangement joins TRBV14 to TRBJ2-7; 9 nucleotides line up with TRBD1. V dropped 5 bases and J dropped 3; count of bases not matched to a gene: 5. This CDR3 is built from 14 residues. The germline V gene encodes CDR1 SGHDN and CDR2 FVKESK. The CDR3 is CASSSWTGDYEQYF. In DNA, the CDR3 is TGTGCCAGCAGCTCCTGGACAGGGGACTACGAGCAGTACTTC.

V gene TRBV7-2 combines with J gene TRBJ1-3; D may be TRBD1 (5 bases). The germline gives CDR1 SGHTA, CDR2 FQGNSA. The CDR3 covers 14 residues. The V end was cut by 6 bases, the J end by 0 bases, with 9 bases between. The CDR3 region has the DNA TGTGCCAGCAGACCCGACAGCTCTGGAAACACCATATATTTT. It translates to CASRPDSSGNTIYF.

The chain recombines TRBV7-7 with TRBJ2-1; 14 positions agree with TRBD2. The V gene end was trimmed by 5 bases and the J gene end by 10 bases; junction bases not matched to a gene: 4. Germline lookup yields CDR1 SSHAT and CDR2 FNYEAQ (reference sequence). This CDR3 region has 14 residues. CDR3 loop: CASSRLAGGGEQFF. CDR3 coding DNA: TGTGCCAGCAGCCGACTAGCGGGAGGGGGGGAGCAGTTCTTC. Complete variable domain (other parts from reference TRBV7-7 and TRBJ2-1): GAGVSQSPRYKVTKRGQDVTLRCDPISSHATLYWYQQALGQGPEFLTYFNYEAQPDKSGLPSDRFSAERPEGSISTLTIQRTEQRDSAMYRCASSRLAGGGEQFFGPGTRLTVL.

The rearrangement links TRBV6-6 to TRBJ1-6; possibly TRBD1 for D (6 bases). CDR3 length equals 17 residues. V gave up 5 bases and J gave up 0 bases, with 14 bases separating them. Germline CDR1 MNHNY, CDR2 SVGAGI (reference sequence). The CDR3 DNA is TGTGCCAGCAGTCCGAGGGGGGGGAGCTCCTATAATTCACCCCTCCACTTT. Its protein product is CASSPRGGSSYNSPLHF.